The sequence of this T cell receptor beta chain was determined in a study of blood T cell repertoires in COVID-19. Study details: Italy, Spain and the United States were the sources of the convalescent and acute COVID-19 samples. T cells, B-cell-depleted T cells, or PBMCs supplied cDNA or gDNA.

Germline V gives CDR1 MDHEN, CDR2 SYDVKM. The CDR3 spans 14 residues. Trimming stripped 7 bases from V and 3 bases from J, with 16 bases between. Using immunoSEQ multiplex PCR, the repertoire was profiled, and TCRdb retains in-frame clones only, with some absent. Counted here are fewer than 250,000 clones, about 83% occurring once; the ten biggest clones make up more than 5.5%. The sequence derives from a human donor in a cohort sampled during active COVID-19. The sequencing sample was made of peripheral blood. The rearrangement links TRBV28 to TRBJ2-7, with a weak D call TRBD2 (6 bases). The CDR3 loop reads CASTSGTYDYEQYF. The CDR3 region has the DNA TGTGCCAGCACCTCCGGGACTTATGACTACGAGCAGTACTTC.